This T cell receptor beta chain derives from a study of blood T cells in healthy people across ages. A second roughly 7 to 12 cycle PCR used barcoded and J-beta primers. TCRdb fed the 5' RACE reads into MiXCR, producing one record per CDR3 protein. This table has 700,000 to 800,000 distinct CDR3 sequences, roughly 41% appearing once. CDR1 and CDR2 (germline): MDHEN, SYDVKM. The V end lost 5 bases, the J end lost 13 bases, and 39 bases lay between the germline ends. This CDR3 has 21 amino acids. V and J are TRBV28 and TRBJ1-6; possible D gene TRBD1, 6 bases. Specimen: blood. The source is a woman aged 55-69 years in good health. This chain's CDR3 is CASSTNPRDNNLLWYTFPLHF. Here the CDR3 DNA reads TGTGCCAGCAGTACAAATCCCCGGGACAATAACCTTCTGTGGTATACTTTTCCCCTCCACTTT. Supplemented by reference TRBV28 and TRBJ1-6, the full variable domain reads DVKVTQSSRYLVKRTGEKVFLECVQDMDHENMFWYRQDPGLGLRLIYFSYDVKMKEKGDIPEGYSVSREKKERFSLILESASTNQTSMYLCASSTNPRDNNLLWYTFPLHFGNGTRLTVT.